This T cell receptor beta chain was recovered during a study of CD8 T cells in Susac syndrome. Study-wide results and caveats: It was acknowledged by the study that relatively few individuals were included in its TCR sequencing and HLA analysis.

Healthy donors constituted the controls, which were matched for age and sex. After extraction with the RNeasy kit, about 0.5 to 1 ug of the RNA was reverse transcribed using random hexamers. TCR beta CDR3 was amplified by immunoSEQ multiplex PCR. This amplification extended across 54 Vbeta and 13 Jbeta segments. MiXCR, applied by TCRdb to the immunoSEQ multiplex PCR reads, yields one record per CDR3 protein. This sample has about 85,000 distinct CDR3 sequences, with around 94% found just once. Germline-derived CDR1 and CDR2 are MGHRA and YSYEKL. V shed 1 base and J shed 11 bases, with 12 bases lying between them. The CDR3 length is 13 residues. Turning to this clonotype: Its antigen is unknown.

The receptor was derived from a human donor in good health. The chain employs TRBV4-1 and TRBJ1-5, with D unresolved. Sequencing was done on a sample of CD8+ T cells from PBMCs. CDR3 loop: CASSQVLNQAQHF. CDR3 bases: TGCGCCAGCAGCCAAGTGTTGAACCAGGCCCAGCATTTT.